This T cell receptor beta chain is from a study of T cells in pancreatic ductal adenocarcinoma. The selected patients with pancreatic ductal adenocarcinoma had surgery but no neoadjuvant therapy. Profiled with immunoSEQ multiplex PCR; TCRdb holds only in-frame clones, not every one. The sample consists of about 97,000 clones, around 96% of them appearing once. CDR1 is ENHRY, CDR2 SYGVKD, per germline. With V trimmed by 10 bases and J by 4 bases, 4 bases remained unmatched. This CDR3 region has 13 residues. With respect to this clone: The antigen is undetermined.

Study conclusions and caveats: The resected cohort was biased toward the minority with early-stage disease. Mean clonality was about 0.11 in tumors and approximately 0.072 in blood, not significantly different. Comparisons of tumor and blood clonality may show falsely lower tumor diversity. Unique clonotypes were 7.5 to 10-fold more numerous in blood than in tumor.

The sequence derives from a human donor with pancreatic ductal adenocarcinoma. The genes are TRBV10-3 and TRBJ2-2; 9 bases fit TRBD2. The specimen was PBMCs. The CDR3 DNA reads TGTGCCACTCAAGCGGGAGGCACCGGGGAGCTGTTTTTT. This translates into CATQAGGTGELFF.